This TCR beta chain was captured by sequencing in a study of T-cell memory formation after mild COVID-19. Study at large: The study found TCR clusters largely donor specific.

UMIs and sample barcodes were carried by the TCR alpha and TCR beta cDNA libraries that 5'RACE produced using constant-segment primers. TCRdb fed the 5' RACE reads into MiXCR, producing one record per CDR3 protein. This sample yields around 7,000 distinct CDR3 sequences, of which under 40% are seen a single time; about three fifths belongs to the top ten. Overall study results and limits: Day 37-peaking second-wave clones had unconfirmed SARS-CoV-2 specificity. Pre-infection memory harbored some responding clones, suggesting cross-reactive memory joined.

The table lists this clonotype with many counts. Its antigen is not identified. Sample: PBMCs or a T cell subset sorted from them (not recorded which). The receptor was derived from an adult woman who had mild COVID-19 (a few samples of this study predate the infection). Cell type and time point are not known.

The DNA for the CDR3 is TGTGCCAGCAGCCAACTCCCCCAGGGCAGGGACTACGAGCAGTACTTC. Its protein is CASSQLPQGRDYEQYF. The chain is built from TRBV3-1 and TRBJ2-7, with TRBD1 as a possible D gene (5 bases). Trimming pared 2 bases from V and 3 bases from J, leaving 17 bases between. The CDR3 is 16 amino acids. Per the germline V gene, CDR1 is LGHDT and CDR2 is YNNKEL (reference sequence).